This TCR beta chain was profiled in a study of blood T cell repertoires in COVID-19. At the level of the study: Both acute and convalescent COVID-19 samples were obtained from the United States, Italy and Spain.

Sequencing was performed with immunoSEQ multiplex PCR; in TCRdb, only in-frame clones are kept and a portion is missing. The sample shows roughly 94,000 clones, more than 65% of them seen only once. Germline trimming cut 5 bases from V and 4 bases from J; bases unmatched to any gene: 7. CDR1 is SNHLY, CDR2 FYNNEI, per germline. The CDR3 consists of 15 residues. The material sequenced was peripheral blood. The sequence came from a man between 60 and 70 years old with acute or convalescent COVID-19. J is TRBJ2-1 and V is TRBV2; 8 positions agree with TRBD1. CDR3 sequence reads: CASSNRGIGYNEQFF. In nucleotides, the CDR3 is TGTGCCAGCAGTAACAGGGGGATTGGATACAATGAGCAGTTCTTC.